The T cell receptor beta chain under discussion was sequenced for a study of control samples from healthy donors and cancer patients. Libraries were prepared by immunoSEQ multiplex PCR; TCRdb keeps only in-frame clonotypes and omits some of them. The sample includes 100,000 to 150,000 clones, about nine tenths of them seen just once. V lost 2 bases and J 0 bases, leaving 13 bases between the germline ends. Germline CDR1 and CDR2: SGHAT and FQNNGV. The CDR3 extends over 16 amino acids. The V call is TRBV11-2, the J call TRBJ1-1, with a weak D call TRBD1 (5 bases). The sample taken for sequencing was PBMCs. The sequence derives from a man in his fifties with head and neck cancer. The CDR3 nucleotides are TGTGCCAGCAGCTTACCCCAGGAGGACATGAACACTGAAGCTTTCTTT. This codes for CASSLPQEDMNTEAFF.